This T cell receptor (beta chain) comes out of a study of PD-1 blockade in classical Hodgkin lymphoma. General study results and limits: Newly diagnosed patients had diversity similar to the baseline diversity of complete responders. Any patient who commenced nivolumab under 1 year after ASCT was excluded. Newly diagnosed patients were reported to exhibit reduced baseline TCR diversity relative to healthy donors.

With V trimmed by 1 base and J by 13 bases, 13 bases remained unmatched. The CDR3 extends over 16 amino acids. The V gene's germline CDR1 is MNHNS and CDR2 SASEGT. In every patient, relapse followed autologous stem cell transplantation, while exposure to brentuximab vedotin differed. Libraries were prepared by immunoSEQ multiplex PCR; TCRdb keeps only in-frame clonotypes and omits some of them. The table lists 100,000 to 130,000 clones, 89% of them singletons. Worth noting for this clone: What it recognizes is unknown.

V and J are TRBV6-1 and TRBJ1-4, with TRBD1 matching 9 bases. Sequenced material: peripheral blood mononuclear cells (PBMCs), taken before the second cycle of nivolumab. This receptor was obtained from a human donor with classical Hodgkin lymphoma. The CDR3 region is CASSEVRTGALGVLFF. The CDR3 DNA reads TGTGCCAGCAGTGAAGTTCGGACAGGGGCTCTCGGGGTACTGTTTTTT.